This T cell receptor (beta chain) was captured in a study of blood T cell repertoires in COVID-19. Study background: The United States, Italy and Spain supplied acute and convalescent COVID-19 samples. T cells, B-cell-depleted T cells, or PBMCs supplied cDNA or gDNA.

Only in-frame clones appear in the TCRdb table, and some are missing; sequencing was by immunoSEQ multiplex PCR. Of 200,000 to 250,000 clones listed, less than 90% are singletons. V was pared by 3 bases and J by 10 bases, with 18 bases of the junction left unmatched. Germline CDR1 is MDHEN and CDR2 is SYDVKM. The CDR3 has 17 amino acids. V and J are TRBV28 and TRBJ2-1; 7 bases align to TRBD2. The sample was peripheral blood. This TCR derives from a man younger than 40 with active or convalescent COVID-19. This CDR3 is CASSFLGTGGNRGEQFF. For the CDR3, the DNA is TGTGCCAGCAGTTTCCTGGGGACGGGAGGCAACCGGGGGGAGCAGTTCTTC.